The T cell receptor beta chain under discussion was sequenced for a study of Graves' ophthalmopathy and Graves' hyperthyroidism. As for the study in general: Peripheral blood was gathered at the point of initial diagnosis, before any treatment started.

In germline, CDR1 is ENHRY, CDR2 SYGVKD. The CDR3 spans 17 amino acids, including both terminal residues. Using RNA transcripts, the TCR beta CDR3 regions were amplified. Following a first-round RT-PCR that used HTBI primers, a second-round multiplex PCR was carried out. MiXCR, run by TCRdb on the multiplex PCR reads, gives a single entry per CDR3 protein. The sample shows roughly 50,000 distinct CDR3 sequences, about half of them seen only once. Concerning this clonotype: Because the CDR3's place on the DNA is in doubt, the DNA is left out and the CDR3 is given as listed by TCRdb.

The sequenced sample consisted of peripheral blood. This chain connects TRBV10-3 to TRBJ2-7; the table assigns TRBD2, which was not confirmed against the DNA. The sequence derives from an adult woman with Graves' ophthalmopathy. CDR3 loop: CAICSARKGTSGYEQYF.